This T cell receptor (beta chain) was recorded in a study of molecular identifiers for immune sequencing clone quantification. Whole-study results and caveats: Identical barcode-sharing TCR molecules could lead to underestimated sizes for highly expanded clones. In naive cells, clones above 20 RNA copies held under 1% of molecules, whereas in effector cells they held over 99%.

As CD8+CD4-CCR7+CD45RA+ cells, naive CD8 T cells were sorted. Library preparation followed earlier protocols using designated TCR primers. TCRdb called the PCR reads again in MiXCR, with one record for every CDR3 protein. The profile shows about 320,000 distinct CDR3 sequences, 24% of them singletons. Trimming stripped 4 bases from V and 4 bases from J, with 15 bases between. Germline CDR1 is SEHNR and CDR2 is FQNEAQ (reference sequence). The CDR3 covers 15 residues. This clonotype was observed many times. The antigen is undetermined. The J gene is TRBJ2-3, the V gene TRBV7-9; TRBD2 is a possible D gene (6 bases). This clonotype was obtained from a human donor in good health. Some libraries in this study had Jurkat cell RNA spiked in. The material sequenced was naive CD8+ T cells from blood, with Jurkat cell RNA spiked in. As for subset: FACS-sorted CD8+CD4-CCR7+CD45RA+ naive T cells. The CDR3 region has the DNA TGTGCCAGCAGCTACTCCCCGACTAGTGCAGATACGCAGTATTTT. Protein product: CASSYSPTSADTQYF.